This TCR beta chain was profiled in a study of T-cell reconstitution after alpha-beta-depleted transplantation in children. Study-level findings and limits: In patients about two months after transplant, alpha-beta T cells reportedly arose from several hundred expanded graft clones. T cells produced anew were the main source of T-cell counts and diversity one year after transplant. At day 60, the high TCRbeta diversity found in some patients originated from recipient T cells and thymic progenitors that had survived.

This clonotype was recorded a few times. Antigen unknown. CDR1 and CDR2 (germline): SGHTA, FQGNSA. The length of the CDR3 is 16 residues. V lost 4 bases to trimming and J lost 0 bases, with 12 bases between them. Unique molecular identifiers tagged the TCRbeta library. Each CDR3 protein is one row after TCRdb ran MiXCR on the PCR reads. The table has fewer than 550,000 distinct CDR3 sequences, about an eighth seen once. The source material was PBMCs, mostly from graft donor cells, sampled 180 days after TCRalphabeta/CD19-depleted stem cell transplant. The chain couples TRBV7-2 to TRBJ1-4, with D possibly matching TRBD1 (6 bases). This TCR came from a female patient between 2 and 15 years old who had a stem cell transplant for aplastic anemia, so the T cells may come from the graft donor. This chain's CDR3 is CASSSGQFATNEKLFF. The CDR3 DNA sequence: TGTGCCAGCAGCTCGGGACAATTTGCAACTAATGAAAAACTGTTTTTT.